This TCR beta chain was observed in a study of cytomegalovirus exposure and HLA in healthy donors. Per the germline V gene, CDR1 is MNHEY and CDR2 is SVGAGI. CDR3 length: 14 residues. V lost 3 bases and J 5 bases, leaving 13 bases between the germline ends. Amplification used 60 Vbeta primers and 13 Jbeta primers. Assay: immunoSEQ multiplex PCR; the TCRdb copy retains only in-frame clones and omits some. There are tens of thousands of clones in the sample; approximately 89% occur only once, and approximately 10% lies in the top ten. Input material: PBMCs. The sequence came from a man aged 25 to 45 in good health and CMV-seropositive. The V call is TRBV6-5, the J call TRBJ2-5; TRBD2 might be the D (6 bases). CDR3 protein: CASSYGGRRETQYF. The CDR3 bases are TGTGCCAGCAGTTATGGTGGGAGGCGGGAGACCCAGTACTTC.